The 5 T cell receptor beta chains presented below share a single source sample, sequenced in a study of cytomegalovirus exposure and HLA in healthy donors. It was with 60 Vbeta and 13 Jbeta primers that the PCR ran. Sequencing used immunoSEQ multiplex PCR; TCRdb keeps in-frame clones, though not all of them. The sample shows approximately 40,000 clones, 86% of them seen only once. Sequencing used PBMCs. The receptors were sampled from a woman aged 35 to 49 in good health and CMV-seropositive.

Concerning this clone itself: Its ends do not fully match the called genes, so a read error is possible. The chain is built from TRBV7-9 and TRBJ2-5; D not certain. The CDR3 extends over 10 amino acids. Germline V lookup: CDR1 SEHNR, CDR2 FQNEAQ (reference sequence). The CDR3 sequence: CSSSPETQYF. As DNA, the CDR3 is TGTTCCAGCAGCCCGGAGACCCAGTACTTC.

This clone was seen only a few times. The J gene is TRBJ2-7, the V gene TRBV5-6; perhaps TRBD1 as D (5 bases). CDR3 length: 13 amino acids. The germline V gene encodes CDR1 SGHDT and CDR2 YYEEEE. V was trimmed by 0 bases and J by 4 bases, leaving 8 bases between them. The CDR3 sequence: CASSLVQGYEQYF. The CDR3 DNA follows: TGTGCCAGCAGCTTGGTTCAGGGTTACGAGCAGTACTTC.

The V gene is TRBV30, the J gene TRBJ2-3; 11 nucleotides line up with TRBD2. The CDR3 is 14 amino acids. J was trimmed by 6 bases and V by 3 bases; bases with no gene match: 5. CDR1 GTSNPN and CDR2 SVGIG come from the germline V gene (reference sequence). The CDR3 coding sequence is TGTGCCTGGAGACTAGCGGGGGCCAGGGATACGCAGTATTTT. It encodes CAWRLAGARDTQYF.

The gene calls are TRBV7-2 and TRBJ2-7, with a possible D match to TRBD2 (6 bases). Germline V gene lookup returns CDR1 SGHTA and CDR2 FQGNSA. CDR3 length: 13 amino acids. Trimming pared 8 bases from V and 7 bases from J, leaving 18 bases between. As DNA, the CDR3 is TGTGCCAGCCGTCCGGGAGAGTACCGGGAGCAGTACTTC. Its protein is CASRPGEYREQYF.

This sequence joins TRBV18 and TRBJ2-5; 8 bases agree with TRBD1. V lost 3 bases to trimming and J lost 11 bases; unmatched junction nucleotides: 11. In germline, CDR1 is KGHSH, CDR2 LQKENI. The CDR3 is 14 residues long. The CDR3 nucleotides are TGTGCCAGCTCACCCGGACAGGGTTTCGGGCAGCAGTACTTC. As protein: CASSPGQGFGQQYF.